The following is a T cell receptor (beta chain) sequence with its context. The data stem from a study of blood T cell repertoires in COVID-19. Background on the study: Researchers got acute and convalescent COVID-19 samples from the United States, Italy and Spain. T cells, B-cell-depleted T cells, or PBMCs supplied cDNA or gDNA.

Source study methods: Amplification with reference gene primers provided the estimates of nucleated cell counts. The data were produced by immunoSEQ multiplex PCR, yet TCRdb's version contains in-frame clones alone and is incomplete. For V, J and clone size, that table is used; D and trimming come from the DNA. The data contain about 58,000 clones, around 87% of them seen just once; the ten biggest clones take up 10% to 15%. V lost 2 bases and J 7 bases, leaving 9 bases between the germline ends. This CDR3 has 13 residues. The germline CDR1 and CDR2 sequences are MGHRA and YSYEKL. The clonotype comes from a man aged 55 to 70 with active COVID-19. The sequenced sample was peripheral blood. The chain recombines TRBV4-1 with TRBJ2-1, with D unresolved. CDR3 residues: CASSQPFENEQFF. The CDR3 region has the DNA TGCGCCAGCAGCCAACCCTTCGAGAATGAGCAGTTCTTC.